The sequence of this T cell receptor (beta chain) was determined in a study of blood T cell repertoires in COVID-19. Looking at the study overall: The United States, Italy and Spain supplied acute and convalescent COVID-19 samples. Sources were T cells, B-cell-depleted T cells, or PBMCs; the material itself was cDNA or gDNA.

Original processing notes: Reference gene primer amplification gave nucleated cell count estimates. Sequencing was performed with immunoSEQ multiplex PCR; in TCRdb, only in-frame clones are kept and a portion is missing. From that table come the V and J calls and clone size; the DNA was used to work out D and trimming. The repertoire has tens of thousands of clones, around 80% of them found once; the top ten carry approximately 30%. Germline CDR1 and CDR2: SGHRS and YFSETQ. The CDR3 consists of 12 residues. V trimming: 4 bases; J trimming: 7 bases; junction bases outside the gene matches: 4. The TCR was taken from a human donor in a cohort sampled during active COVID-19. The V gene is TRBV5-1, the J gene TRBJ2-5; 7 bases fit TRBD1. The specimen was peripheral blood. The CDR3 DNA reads TGCGCCAGCAGCCCGGGACAGAGGACCCAGTACTTC. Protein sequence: CASSPGQRTQYF.